This entry concerns a single TCR beta chain. What it binds is not known. This sample stems from a study of cytomegalovirus exposure and HLA in healthy donors. Study context: There were just under 400 genotyped donors. Of these, about 81% fell in the genetic ancestry cluster associated with self-reported Caucasian donors. General study results and limits: Sequencing likely generated an artifact that appeared as a cluster of highly shared sequence variants. Indistinguishable V segments such as TRBV6-2 and TRBV6-3 were excluded. Most sequenced TCRs were rare (though some public TCRs occurred in many donors).

The PCR was carried out with 60 Vbeta primers and 13 Jbeta primers. Assay: immunoSEQ multiplex PCR; the TCRdb copy retains only in-frame clones and omits some. The sample records over 150,000 clones, approximately 84% being singletons. V lost 6 bases, J lost 6 bases, and 10 bases stayed unmatched. This CDR3 spans 14 amino acids. The germline V gene has CDR1 SGHNT and CDR2 YENEEA. This clonotype was sampled from a man younger than 30 in good health and CMV-seronegative. This rearrangement joins TRBV11-3 to TRBJ2-7, with TRBD2 identical over 8 bases. The sample taken for sequencing was PBMCs. CDR3 nucleotide sequence: TGTGCCAGCAGTCCAACGCCCGGGGGGGGCGAGCAGTACTTC. This encodes CASSPTPGGGEQYF.